These T cell receptor beta chains were read from a single sample in a study of response to subunit inactivated influenza vaccine. TCRdb reprocessed the RT-PCR reads with MiXCR, giving one entry per CDR3 protein. The sample comprises about 800,000 distinct CDR3 sequences, around 20% of which are singletons, and roughly a tenth rests with the top ten. Sequenced material: PBMCs from blood, taken around 5 days after vaccination. Receptors were obtained from a man in his fifties who received an inactivated influenza vaccine. Both conserved end residues are part of each CDR3. Each record gives: D gene, J gene, V gene, clone size, CDR3 DNA, CDR3 protein. The D gene is left open where the match is weak. The size entry is marked missing in some rows and otherwise reads once, few, many or a size class.

D gene: TRBD1
J gene: TRBJ2-1
V gene: TRBV7-9
clone size: many
CDR3 DNA: TGTGCCAGCAGCTTTCCGGGACAGGGTGGGAATGAGCAGTTCTTC
CDR3 protein: CASSFPGQGGNEQFF

D gene: .
J gene: TRBJ1-1
V gene: TRBV4-3
clone size: .
CDR3 DNA: TGCGCCAGCAGCCAAGACCTCATGGCGAACACTGAAGCTTTCTTT
CDR3 protein: CASSQDLMANTEAFF

D gene: .
J gene: TRBJ2-7
V gene: TRBV9
clone size: .
CDR3 DNA: TGTGCCAGCAGCGCGCGGGGTTCCTACGAGCAGTACTTC
CDR3 protein: CASSARGSYEQYF

D gene: .
J gene: TRBJ2-1
V gene: TRBV12-3/TRBV12-4
clone size: .
CDR3 DNA: TGTGCCAGCAGTTCGGTCCGGGACTGGGACTCCTACAATGAGCAGTTCTTC
CDR3 protein: CASSSVRDWDSYNEQFF

D gene: .
J gene: TRBJ2-3
V gene: TRBV7-2
clone size: .
CDR3 DNA: TGTGCCAGCAGCACTCAAGGTGGAGATACGCAGTATTTT
CDR3 protein: CASSTQGGDTQYF

D gene: .
J gene: TRBJ2-5
V gene: TRBV20-1
clone size: .
CDR3 DNA: TGCAGTGCTAGAATACCAGCCCAAGAGACCCAGTACTTC
CDR3 protein: CSARIPAQETQYF

D gene: .
J gene: TRBJ2-2
V gene: TRBV24-1
clone size: .
CDR3 DNA: TGTGCCACCAGTGATTTAAGACAGAACACCGGGGAGCTGTTTTTT
CDR3 protein: CATSDLRQNTGELFF

D gene: TRBD2
J gene: TRBJ2-7
V gene: TRBV5-1
clone size: few
CDR3 DNA: TGCGCCAGCAGCAACCCGAGCGGGATGGACCTCTACGAGCAGTACTTC
CDR3 protein: CASSNPSGMDLYEQYF

D gene: TRBD2
J gene: TRBJ2-7
V gene: TRBV10-2
clone size: .
CDR3 DNA: TGCGCCAGCAGGAAGGGCGGGAGGTTTTACGAGCAGTACTTC
CDR3 protein: CASRKGGRFYEQYF

D gene: TRBD1
J gene: TRBJ2-7
V gene: TRBV20-1
clone size: .
CDR3 DNA: TGCAGTGCTATAGGACAGGGTGGCTACGAGCAGTACTTC
CDR3 protein: CSAIGQGGYEQYF

D gene: TRBD1
J gene: TRBJ2-1
V gene: TRBV7-2
clone size: few
CDR3 DNA: TGTGCCAGCAGCCCGAGACAGGGGTGGAGTGAGCAGTTCTTC
CDR3 protein: CASSPRQGWSEQFF

D gene: TRBD1
J gene: TRBJ2-3
V gene: TRBV5-1
clone size: .
CDR3 DNA: TGTGCCAGCAGGCCGGGACAGGGAACAGATACGCAGTATTTT
CDR3 protein: CASRPGQGTDTQYF

D gene: .
J gene: TRBJ2-5
V gene: TRBV29-1
clone size: .
CDR3 DNA: TGCAGCGGGAGCCTCGGGCAGGGCGTCCAGTACTTC
CDR3 protein: CSGSLGQGVQYF

D gene: .
J gene: TRBJ2-2
V gene: TRBV25-1
clone size: .
CDR3 DNA: TGTGCCAGCAGTGAATCCGGGATAGACACCGGGGAGCTGTTTTTT
CDR3 protein: CASSESGIDTGELFF

D gene: .
J gene: TRBJ2-7
V gene: TRBV20-1
clone size: many
CDR3 DNA: TGCAGTGCCCCCGTTGGGGGTCCTCGTGGGGAGCAGTACTTC
CDR3 protein: CSAPVGGPRGEQYF

D gene: .
J gene: TRBJ1-2
V gene: TRBV2
clone size: .
CDR3 DNA: TGTGCCAGCAAGGAGGGATTCTTCGACTATGGCTACACCTTC
CDR3 protein: CASKEGFFDYGYTF

D gene: TRBD1
J gene: TRBJ2-5
V gene: TRBV29-1
clone size: .
CDR3 DNA: TGCAGCGTTGAGGGACAGGGTGGGGAGACCCAGTACTTC
CDR3 protein: CSVEGQGGETQYF

D gene: .
J gene: TRBJ2-3
V gene: TRBV7-2
clone size: .
CDR3 DNA: TGTGCCAGCAGCTTAGTGCAGGGTTATCGTGGCACAGATACGCAGTATTTT
CDR3 protein: CASSLVQGYRGTDTQYF

D gene: .
J gene: TRBJ2-1
V gene: TRBV11-2
clone size: .
CDR3 DNA: TGTGCCAGCAGCGTTAGAGATGAGCAGTTCTTC
CDR3 protein: CASSVRDEQFF

D gene: .
J gene: TRBJ1-1
V gene: TRBV4-3
clone size: many
CDR3 DNA: TGCGCCAGCAGCCCCGAGACAGGGAACACTGAAGCTTTCTTT
CDR3 protein: CASSPETGNTEAFF

D gene: .
J gene: TRBJ2-1
V gene: TRBV24-1
clone size: few
CDR3 DNA: TGTGCCACCAGTGACCCAGCGGGTCCCTACAATGAGCAGTTCTTC
CDR3 protein: CATSDPAGPYNEQFF

D gene: .
J gene: TRBJ2-1
V gene: TRBV4-2
clone size: few
CDR3 DNA: TGTGCCAGCAGCCAAGATGGGACCGTCTACAATGAGCAGTTCTTC
CDR3 protein: CASSQDGTVYNEQFF

D gene: .
J gene: TRBJ2-7
V gene: TRBV12-3/TRBV12-4
clone size: .
CDR3 DNA: TGTGCCAGCAGCCGCGGAGCAGTTCGGGAGCAGTACTTC
CDR3 protein: CASSRGAVREQYF

D gene: .
J gene: TRBJ2-5
V gene: TRBV5-1
clone size: .
CDR3 DNA: TGCGCCAGCAGCTTGGTACAGGACGGCCAAGAGACCCAGTACTTC
CDR3 protein: CASSLVQDGQETQYF

D gene: .
J gene: TRBJ2-5
V gene: TRBV12-3/TRBV12-4
clone size: .
CDR3 DNA: TGTGCCAGCTGCCCGGGGGCAATAAGGGAGACCCAGTACTTC
CDR3 protein: CASCPGAIRETQYF

D gene: TRBD1
J gene: TRBJ2-1
V gene: TRBV12-3/TRBV12-4
clone size: .
CDR3 DNA: TGTGCCAGCACCACCGGGACAGGGGGCTTTGAGCAGTTCTTC
CDR3 protein: CASTTGTGGFEQFF

D gene: TRBD1
J gene: TRBJ1-5
V gene: TRBV12-3/TRBV12-4
clone size: .
CDR3 DNA: TGTGCCAGCAGTTTGCTCATCGGGACAGTTAGCAATCAGCCCCAGCATTTT
CDR3 protein: CASSLLIGTVSNQPQHF

D gene: .
J gene: TRBJ2-1
V gene: TRBV18
clone size: .
CDR3 DNA: TGTGCCAGCTCACCACCGTCGGGGGTTAATGAGCAGTTCTTC
CDR3 protein: CASSPPSGVNEQFF

D gene: TRBD2
J gene: TRBJ2-7
V gene: TRBV20-1
clone size: .
CDR3 DNA: TGCAGTGCTAGCCGGGAGGCCCCCAACGAGCAGTACTTC
CDR3 protein: CSASREAPNEQYF

D gene: TRBD2
J gene: TRBJ2-1
V gene: TRBV29-1
clone size: .
CDR3 DNA: TGCAGCGTTACCCCTAGCGGGGGGGGCTTCTCCTACAATGAGCAGTTCTTC
CDR3 protein: CSVTPSGGGFSYNEQFF

D gene: TRBD1
J gene: TRBJ1-4
V gene: TRBV4-1
clone size: .
CDR3 DNA: TGCGCCAGCAGCCCTAGGACAGGGGAGAGGCTGTTTTTT
CDR3 protein: CASSPRTGERLFF

D gene: .
J gene: TRBJ2-1
V gene: TRBV12-3/TRBV12-4
clone size: few
CDR3 DNA: TGTGCCAGCAGTTACGGGGTGAGGAGTGAGCAGTTCTTC
CDR3 protein: CASSYGVRSEQFF